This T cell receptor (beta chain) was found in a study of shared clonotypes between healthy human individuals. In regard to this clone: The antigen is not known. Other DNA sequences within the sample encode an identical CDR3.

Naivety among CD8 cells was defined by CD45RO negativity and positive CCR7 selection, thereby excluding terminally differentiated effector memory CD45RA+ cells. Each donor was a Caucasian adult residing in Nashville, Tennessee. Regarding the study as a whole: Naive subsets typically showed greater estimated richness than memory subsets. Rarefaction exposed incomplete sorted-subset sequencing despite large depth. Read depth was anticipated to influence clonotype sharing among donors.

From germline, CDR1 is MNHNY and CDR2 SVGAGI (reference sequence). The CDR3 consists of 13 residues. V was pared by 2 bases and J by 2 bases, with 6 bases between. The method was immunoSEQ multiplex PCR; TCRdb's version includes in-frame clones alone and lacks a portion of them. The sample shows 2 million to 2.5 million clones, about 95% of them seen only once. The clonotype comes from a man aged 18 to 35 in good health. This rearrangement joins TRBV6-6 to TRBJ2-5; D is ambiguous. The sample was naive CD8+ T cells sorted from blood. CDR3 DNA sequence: TGTGCCAGCAGTTACCCCGATCAAGAGACCCAGTACTTC. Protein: CASSYPDQETQYF.